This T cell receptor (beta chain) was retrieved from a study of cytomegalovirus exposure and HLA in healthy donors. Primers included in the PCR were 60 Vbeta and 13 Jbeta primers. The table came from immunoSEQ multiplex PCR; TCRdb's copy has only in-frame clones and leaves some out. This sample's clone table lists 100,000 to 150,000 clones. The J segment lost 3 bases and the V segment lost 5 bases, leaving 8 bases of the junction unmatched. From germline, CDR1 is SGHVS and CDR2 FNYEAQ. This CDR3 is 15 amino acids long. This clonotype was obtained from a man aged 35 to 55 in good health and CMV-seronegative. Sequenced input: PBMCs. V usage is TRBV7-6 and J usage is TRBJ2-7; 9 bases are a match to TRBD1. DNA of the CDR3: TGTGCCAGCAGCAAATTAACGGACAGGGGCTACGAGCAGTACTTC. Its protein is CASSKLTDRGYEQYF. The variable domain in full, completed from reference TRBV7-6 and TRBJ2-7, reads GAGVSQSPRYKVTKRGQDVALRCDPISGHVSLYWYRQALGQGPEFLTYFNYEAQQDKSGLPNDRFSAERPEGSISTLTIQRTEQRDSAMYRCASSKLTDRGYEQYFGPGTRLTVT.